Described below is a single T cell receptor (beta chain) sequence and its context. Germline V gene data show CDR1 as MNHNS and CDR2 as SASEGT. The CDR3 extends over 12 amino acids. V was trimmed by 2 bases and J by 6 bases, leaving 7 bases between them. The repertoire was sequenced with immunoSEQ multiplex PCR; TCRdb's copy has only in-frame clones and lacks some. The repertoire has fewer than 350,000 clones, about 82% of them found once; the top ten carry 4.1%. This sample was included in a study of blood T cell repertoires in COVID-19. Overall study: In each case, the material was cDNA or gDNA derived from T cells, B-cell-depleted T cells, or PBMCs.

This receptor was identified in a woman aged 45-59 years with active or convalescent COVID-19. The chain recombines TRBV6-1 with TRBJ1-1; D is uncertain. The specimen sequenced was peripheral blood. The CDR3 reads CASSEIRSEAFF. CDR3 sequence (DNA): TGTGCCAGCAGTGAAATCCGGTCTGAAGCTTTCTTT.